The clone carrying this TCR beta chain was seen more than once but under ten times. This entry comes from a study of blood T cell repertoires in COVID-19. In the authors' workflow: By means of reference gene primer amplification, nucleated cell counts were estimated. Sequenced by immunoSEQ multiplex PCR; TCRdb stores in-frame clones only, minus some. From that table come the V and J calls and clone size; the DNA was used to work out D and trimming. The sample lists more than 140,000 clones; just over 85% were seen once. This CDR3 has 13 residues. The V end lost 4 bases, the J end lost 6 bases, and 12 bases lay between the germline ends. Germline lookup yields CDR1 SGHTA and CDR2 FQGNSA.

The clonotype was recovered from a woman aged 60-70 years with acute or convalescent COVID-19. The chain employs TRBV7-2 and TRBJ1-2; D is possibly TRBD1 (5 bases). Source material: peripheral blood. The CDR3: CASSWQGVDGYTF. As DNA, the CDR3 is TGTGCCAGCAGCTGGCAGGGTGTCGATGGCTACACCTTC.